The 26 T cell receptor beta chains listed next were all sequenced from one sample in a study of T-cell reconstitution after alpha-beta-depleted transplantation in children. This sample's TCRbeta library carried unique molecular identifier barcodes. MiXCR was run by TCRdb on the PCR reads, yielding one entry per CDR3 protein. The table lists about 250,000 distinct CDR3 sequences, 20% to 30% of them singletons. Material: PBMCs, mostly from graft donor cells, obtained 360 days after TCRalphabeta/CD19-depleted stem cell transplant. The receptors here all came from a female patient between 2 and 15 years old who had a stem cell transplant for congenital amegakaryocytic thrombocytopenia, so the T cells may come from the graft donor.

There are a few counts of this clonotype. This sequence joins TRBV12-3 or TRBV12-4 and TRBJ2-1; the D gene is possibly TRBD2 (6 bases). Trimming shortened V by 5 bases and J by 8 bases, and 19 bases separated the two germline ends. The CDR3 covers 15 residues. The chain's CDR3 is CASSPPELASDEQFF. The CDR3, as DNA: TGTGCCAGCAGTCCCCCTGAGCTAGCGTCGGATGAGCAGTTCTTC.

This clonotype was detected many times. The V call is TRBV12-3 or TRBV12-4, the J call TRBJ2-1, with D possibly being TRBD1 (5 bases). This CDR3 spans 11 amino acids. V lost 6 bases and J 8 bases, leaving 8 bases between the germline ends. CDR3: CASSRVHEQFF. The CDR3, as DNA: TGTGCCAGCAGCAGGGTTCATGAGCAGTTCTTC.

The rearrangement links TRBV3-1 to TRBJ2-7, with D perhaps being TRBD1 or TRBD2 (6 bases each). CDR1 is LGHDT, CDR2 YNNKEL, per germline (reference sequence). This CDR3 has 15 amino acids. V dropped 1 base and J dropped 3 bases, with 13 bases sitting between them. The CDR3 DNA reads TGTGCCAGCAGCCAAGGGAGGGGACAAAACTACGAGCAGTACTTC. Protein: CASSQGRGQNYEQYF.

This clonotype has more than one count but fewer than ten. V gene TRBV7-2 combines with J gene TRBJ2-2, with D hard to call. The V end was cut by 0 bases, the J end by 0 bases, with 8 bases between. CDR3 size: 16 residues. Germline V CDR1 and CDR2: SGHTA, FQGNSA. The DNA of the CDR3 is TGTGCCAGCAGCTTAGCTGGCATATCGAACACCGGGGAGCTGTTTTTT. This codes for CASSLAGISNTGELFF.

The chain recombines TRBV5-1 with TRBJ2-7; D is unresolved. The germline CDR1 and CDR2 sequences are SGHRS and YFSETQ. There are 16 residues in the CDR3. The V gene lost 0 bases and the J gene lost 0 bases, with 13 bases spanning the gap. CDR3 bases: TGCGCCAGCAGCTTGGATCCGGTGCAGGTCTCCTACGAGCAGTACTTC. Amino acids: CASSLDPVQVSYEQYF.

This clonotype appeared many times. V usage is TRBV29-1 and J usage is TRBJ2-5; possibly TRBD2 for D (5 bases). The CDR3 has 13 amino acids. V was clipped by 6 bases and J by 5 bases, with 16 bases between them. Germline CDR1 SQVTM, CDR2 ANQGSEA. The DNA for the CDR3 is TGCAGCGTATTCGGGGATCGGTGGGAGACCCAGTACTTC. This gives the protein CSVFGDRWETQYF.

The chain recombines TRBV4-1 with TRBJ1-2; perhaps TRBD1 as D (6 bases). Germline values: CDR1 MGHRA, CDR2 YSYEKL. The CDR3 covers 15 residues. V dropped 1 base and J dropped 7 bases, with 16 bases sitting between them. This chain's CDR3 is CASSQVGGGGVGYTF. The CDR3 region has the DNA TGCGCCAGCAGCCAAGTGGGAGGGGGGGGAGTTGGCTACACCTTC.

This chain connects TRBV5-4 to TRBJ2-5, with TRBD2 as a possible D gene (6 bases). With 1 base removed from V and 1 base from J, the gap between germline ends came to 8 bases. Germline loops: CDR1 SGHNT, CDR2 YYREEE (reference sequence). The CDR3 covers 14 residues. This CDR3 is CASSLRTTQETQYF. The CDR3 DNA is TGTGCCAGCAGCTTGCGGACTACCCAAGAGACCCAGTACTTC.

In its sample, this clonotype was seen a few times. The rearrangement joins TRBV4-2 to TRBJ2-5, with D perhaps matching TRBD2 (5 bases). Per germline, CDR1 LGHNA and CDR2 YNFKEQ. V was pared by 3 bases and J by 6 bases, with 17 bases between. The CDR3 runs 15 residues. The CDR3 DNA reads TGTGCCAGCAGCCAGGAGGATGGGCTAGCAAAGACCCAGTACTTC. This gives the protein CASSQEDGLAKTQYF.

The CDR3 region is CSGESTDTQYF. CDR3 sequence (DNA): TGCAGTGGGGAATCCACAGATACGCAGTATTTT. The gene calls are TRBV20-1 and TRBJ2-3; D is ambiguous. The CDR3 loop spans 11 amino acids. V was pared by 7 bases and J by 2 bases, with 7 bases between. Germline V gene lookup returns CDR1 DFQATT and CDR2 SNEGSKA (reference sequence).

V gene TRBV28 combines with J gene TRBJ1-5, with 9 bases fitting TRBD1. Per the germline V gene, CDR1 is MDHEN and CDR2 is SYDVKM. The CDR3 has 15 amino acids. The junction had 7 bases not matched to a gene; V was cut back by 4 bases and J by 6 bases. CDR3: CASSSYRGHRQPQHF. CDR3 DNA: TGTGCCAGCAGTTCGTACAGGGGGCATCGTCAGCCCCAGCATTTT.

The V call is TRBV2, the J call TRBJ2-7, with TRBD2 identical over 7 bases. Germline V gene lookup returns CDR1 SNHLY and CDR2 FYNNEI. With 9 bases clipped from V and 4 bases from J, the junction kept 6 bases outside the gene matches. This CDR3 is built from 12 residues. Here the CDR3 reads CARRTSGYEQYF. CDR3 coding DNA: TGTGCCAGGAGGACTAGTGGTTACGAGCAGTACTTC.

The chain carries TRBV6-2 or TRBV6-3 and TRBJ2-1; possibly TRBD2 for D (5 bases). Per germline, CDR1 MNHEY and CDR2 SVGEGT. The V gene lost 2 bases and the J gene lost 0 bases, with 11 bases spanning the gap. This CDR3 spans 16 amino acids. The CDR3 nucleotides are TGTGCCAGCAGTTACCCCGACGGGGTCTCCTACAATGAGCAGTTCTTC. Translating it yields CASSYPDGVSYNEQFF.

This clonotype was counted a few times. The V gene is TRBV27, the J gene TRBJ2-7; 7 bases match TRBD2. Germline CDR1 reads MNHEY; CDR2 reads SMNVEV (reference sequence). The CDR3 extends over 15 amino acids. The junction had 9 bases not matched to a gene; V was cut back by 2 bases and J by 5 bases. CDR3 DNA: TGTGCCAGCAGTTTAACTATCGGGACTACAAACGAGCAGTACTTC. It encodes CASSLTIGTTNEQYF.

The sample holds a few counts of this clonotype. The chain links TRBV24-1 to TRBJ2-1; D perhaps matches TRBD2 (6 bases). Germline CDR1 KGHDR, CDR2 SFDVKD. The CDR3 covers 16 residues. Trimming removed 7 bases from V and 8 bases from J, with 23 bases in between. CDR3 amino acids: CATSGLPFKGIHEQFF. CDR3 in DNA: TGTGCCACCAGCGGACTACCATTTAAGGGGATCCATGAGCAGTTCTTC.

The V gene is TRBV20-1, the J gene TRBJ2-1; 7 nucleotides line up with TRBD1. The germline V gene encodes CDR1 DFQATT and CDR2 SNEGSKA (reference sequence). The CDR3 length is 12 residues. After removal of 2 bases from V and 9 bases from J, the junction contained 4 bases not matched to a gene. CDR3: CSARRDSPEQFF. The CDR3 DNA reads TGCAGTGCTAGAAGGGACAGCCCTGAGCAGTTCTTC.

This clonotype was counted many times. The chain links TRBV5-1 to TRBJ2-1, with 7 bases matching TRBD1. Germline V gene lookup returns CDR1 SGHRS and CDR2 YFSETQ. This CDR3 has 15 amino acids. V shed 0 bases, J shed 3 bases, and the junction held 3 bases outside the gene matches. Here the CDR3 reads CASSLEGQNYNEQFF. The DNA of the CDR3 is TGCGCCAGCAGCTTGGAGGGACAGAACTACAATGAGCAGTTCTTC. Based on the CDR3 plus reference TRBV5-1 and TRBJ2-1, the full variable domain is KAGVTQTPRYLIKTRGQQVTLSCSPISGHRSVSWYQQTPGQGLQFLFEYFSETQRNKGNFPGRFSGRQFSNSRSEMNVSTLELGDSALYLCASSLEGQNYNEQFFGPGTRLTVL.

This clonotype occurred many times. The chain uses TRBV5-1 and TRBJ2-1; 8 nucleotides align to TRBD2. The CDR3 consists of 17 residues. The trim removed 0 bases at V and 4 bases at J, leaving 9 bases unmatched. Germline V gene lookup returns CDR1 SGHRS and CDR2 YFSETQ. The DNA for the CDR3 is TGCGCCAGCAGCTTGGCCTTAGCGGGGTCTTTGTACAATGAGCAGTTCTTC. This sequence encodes CASSLALAGSLYNEQFF.

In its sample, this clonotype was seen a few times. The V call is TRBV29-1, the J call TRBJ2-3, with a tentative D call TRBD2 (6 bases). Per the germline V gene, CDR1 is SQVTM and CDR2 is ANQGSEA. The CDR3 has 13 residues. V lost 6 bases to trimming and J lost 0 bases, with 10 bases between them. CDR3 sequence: CSVRDLSTDTQYF. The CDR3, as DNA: TGCAGCGTCCGGGACTTGAGCACAGATACGCAGTATTTT.

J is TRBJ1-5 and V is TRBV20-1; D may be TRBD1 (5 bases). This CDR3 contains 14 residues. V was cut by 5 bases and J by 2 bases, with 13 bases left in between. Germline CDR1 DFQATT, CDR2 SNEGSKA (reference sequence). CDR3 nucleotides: TGCAGTGCTTCCGCAGGGTGGGGCAATCAGCCCCAGCATTTT. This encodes CSASAGWGNQPQHF.

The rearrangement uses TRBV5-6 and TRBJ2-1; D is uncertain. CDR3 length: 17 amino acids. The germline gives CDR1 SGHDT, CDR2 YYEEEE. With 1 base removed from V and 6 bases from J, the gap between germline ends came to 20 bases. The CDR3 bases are TGTGCCAGCAGCTTGAGGTGGGTGGGGATTAAAGGCAATGAGCAGTTCTTC. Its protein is CASSLRWVGIKGNEQFF.

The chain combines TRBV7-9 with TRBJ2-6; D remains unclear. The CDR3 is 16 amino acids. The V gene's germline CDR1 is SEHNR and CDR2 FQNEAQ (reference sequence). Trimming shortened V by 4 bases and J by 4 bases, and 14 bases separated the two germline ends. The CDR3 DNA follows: TGTGCCAGCAGCTACTTGACCGAGGAGGGGGCCAACGTCCTGACTTTC. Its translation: CASSYLTEEGANVLTF.

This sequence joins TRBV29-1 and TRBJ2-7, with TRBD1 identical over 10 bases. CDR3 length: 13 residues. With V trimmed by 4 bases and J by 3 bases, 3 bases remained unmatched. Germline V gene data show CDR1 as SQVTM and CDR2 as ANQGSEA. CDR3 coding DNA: TGCAGCGTTGCCGGGACAGGGGTCTACGAGCAGTACTTC. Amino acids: CSVAGTGVYEQYF.

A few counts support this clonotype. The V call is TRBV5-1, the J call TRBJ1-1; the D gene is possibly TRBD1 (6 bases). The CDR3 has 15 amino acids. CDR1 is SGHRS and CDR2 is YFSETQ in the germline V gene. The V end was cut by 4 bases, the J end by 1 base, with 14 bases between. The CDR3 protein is CASSPRGGQNTEAFF. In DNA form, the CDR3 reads TGCGCCAGCAGCCCACGGGGGGGACAGAACACTGAAGCTTTCTTT.

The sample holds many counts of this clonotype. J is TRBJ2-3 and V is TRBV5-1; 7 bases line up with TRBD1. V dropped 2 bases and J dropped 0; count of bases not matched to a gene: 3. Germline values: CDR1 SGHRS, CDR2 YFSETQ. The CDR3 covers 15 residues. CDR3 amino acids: CASSFTGASTDTQYF. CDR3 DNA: TGCGCCAGCAGCTTTACAGGGGCTAGCACAGATACGCAGTATTTT.

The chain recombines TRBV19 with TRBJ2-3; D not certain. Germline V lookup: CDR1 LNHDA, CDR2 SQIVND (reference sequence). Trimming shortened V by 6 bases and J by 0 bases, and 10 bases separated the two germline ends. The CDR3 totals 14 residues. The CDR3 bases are TGTGCCAGTAGAAGCCAGATTAGCACAGATACGCAGTATTTT. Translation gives CASRSQISTDTQYF.